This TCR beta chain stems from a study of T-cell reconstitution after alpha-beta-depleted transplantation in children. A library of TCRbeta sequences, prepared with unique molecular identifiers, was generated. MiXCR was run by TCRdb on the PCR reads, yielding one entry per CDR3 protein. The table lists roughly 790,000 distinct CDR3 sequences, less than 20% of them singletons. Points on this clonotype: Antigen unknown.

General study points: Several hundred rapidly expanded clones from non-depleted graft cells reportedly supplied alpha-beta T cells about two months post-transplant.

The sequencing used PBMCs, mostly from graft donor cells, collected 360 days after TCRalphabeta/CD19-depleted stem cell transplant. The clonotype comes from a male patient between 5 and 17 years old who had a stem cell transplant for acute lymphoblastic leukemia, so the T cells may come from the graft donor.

The CDR3 DNA reads TGTGCCAGCAGACGGGAGGCGGACTATGGCTACACCTTC. Translated, it gives CASRREADYGYTF. The V and J genes are TRBV27 and TRBJ1-2; D call uncertain. The germline V gene has CDR1 MNHEY and CDR2 SMNVEV (reference sequence). This CDR3 has 13 amino acids. Trimming stripped 6 bases from V and 3 bases from J, with 11 bases between.